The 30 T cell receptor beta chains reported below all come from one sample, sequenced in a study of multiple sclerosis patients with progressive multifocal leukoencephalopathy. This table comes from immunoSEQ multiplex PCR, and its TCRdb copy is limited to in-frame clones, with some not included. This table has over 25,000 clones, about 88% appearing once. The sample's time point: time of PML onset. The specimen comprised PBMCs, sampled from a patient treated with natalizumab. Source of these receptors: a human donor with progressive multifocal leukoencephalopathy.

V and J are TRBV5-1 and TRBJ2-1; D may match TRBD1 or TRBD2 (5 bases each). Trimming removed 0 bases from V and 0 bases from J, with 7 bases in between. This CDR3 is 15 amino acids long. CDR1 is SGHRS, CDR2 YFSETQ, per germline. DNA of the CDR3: TGCGCCAGCAGCTTGGAGGGGAGCTCCTACAATGAGCAGTTCTTC. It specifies CASSLEGSSYNEQFF.

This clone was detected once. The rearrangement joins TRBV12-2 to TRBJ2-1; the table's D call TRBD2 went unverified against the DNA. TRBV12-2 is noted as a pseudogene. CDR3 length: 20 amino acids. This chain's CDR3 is CASRLEGGLAEPQSYNEQFF. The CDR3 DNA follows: TGTGCAAGTCGCTTAGAGGGGGGACTAGCGGAACCCCAGTCCTACAATGAGCAGTTCTTC.

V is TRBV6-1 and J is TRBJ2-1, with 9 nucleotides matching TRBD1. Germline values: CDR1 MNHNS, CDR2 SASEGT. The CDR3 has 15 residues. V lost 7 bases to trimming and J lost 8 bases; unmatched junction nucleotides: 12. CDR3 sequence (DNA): TGTGCCAGCACCCCGGGACAGGGCGGAGGAGATGAGCAGTTCTTC. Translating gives CASTPGQGGGDEQFF.

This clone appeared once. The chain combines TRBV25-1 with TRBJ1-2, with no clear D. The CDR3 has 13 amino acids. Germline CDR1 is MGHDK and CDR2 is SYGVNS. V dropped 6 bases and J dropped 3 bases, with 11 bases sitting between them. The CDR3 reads CASRPGRDYGYTF. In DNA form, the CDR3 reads TGTGCCAGCAGACCCGGGAGGGACTATGGCTACACCTTC.

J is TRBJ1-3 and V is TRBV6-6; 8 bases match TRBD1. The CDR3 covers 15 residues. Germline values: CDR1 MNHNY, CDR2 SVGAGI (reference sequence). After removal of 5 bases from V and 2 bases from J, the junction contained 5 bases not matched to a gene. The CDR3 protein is CASSPGTGTGNTIYF. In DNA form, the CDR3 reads TGTGCCAGCAGTCCAGGGACAGGTACTGGAAACACCATATATTTT.

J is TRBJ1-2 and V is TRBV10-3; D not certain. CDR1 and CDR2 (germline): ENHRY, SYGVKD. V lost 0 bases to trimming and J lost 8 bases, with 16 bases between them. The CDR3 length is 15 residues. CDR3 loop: CAISESQTPGGGYTF. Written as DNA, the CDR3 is TGTGCCATCAGTGAGTCGCAGACCCCCGGTGGGGGCTACACCTTC.

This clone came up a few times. The CDR3 sequence: CASRPRGNTEAFF. The CDR3 DNA is TGTGCCAGCAGGCCCCGGGGCAACACTGAAGCTTTCTTT. The chain uses TRBV7-2 and TRBJ1-1, with a possible D match to TRBD1 (5 bases). This CDR3 region has 13 residues. The ends were cut back, 6 bases at V and 2 bases at J, with 10 bases in the middle. The germline V gene has CDR1 SGHTA and CDR2 FQGNSA.

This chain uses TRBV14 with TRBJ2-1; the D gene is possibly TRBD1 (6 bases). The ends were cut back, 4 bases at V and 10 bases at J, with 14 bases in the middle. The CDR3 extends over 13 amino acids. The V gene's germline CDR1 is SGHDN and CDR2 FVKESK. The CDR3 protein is CASSLVQGSEQFF. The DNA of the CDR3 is TGTGCCAGCAGCCTCGTACAGGGATCCGAGCAGTTCTTC.

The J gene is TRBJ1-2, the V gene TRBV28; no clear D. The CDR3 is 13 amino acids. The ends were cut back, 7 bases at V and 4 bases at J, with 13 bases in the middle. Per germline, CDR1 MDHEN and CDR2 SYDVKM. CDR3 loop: CASTIGRGYGYTF. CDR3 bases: TGTGCCAGCACTATTGGACGGGGCTATGGCTACACCTTC.

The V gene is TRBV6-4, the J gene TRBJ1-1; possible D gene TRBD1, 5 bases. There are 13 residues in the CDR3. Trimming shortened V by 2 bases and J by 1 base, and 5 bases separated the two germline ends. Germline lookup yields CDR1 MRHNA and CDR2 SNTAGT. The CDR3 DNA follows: TGTGCCAGCAGTGACGGGGGGAACACTGAAGCTTTCTTT. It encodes CASSDGGNTEAFF.

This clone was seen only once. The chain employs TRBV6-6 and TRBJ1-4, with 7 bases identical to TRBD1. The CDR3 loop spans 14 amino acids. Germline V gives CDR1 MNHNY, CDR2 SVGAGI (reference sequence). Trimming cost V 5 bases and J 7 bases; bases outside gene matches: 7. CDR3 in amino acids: CASSPTRGGEKLFF. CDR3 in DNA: TGTGCCAGCAGTCCAACCAGGGGGGGTGAAAAACTGTTTTTT.

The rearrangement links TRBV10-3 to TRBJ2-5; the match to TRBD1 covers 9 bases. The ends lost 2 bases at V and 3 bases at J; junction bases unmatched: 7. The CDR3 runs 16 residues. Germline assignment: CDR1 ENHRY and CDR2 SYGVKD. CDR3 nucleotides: TGTGCCATCAGTGAGAAACCCCGGACAGGGGAAGAGACCCAGTACTTC. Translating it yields CAISEKPRTGEETQYF.

The CDR3 sequence is CASGTDLPDTQYF. Written as DNA, the CDR3 is TGTGCTAGTGGGACTGACCTCCCAGATACGCAGTATTTT. The V gene is TRBV12-5, the J gene TRBJ2-3; no firm D call. In germline, CDR1 is LGHNT, CDR2 FRNRAP. The CDR3 totals 13 residues. Between the trimmed V and J ends, which lost 6 bases and 4 bases, there was a span of 11 bases. The full variable domain, its missing parts supplied by reference TRBV12-5 and TRBJ2-3, is DARVTQTPRHKVTEMGQEVTMRCQPILGHNTVFWYRQTMMQGLELLAYFRNRAPLDDSGMPKDRFSAEMPDATLATLKIQPSEPRDSAVYFCASGTDLPDTQYFGPGTRLTVL.

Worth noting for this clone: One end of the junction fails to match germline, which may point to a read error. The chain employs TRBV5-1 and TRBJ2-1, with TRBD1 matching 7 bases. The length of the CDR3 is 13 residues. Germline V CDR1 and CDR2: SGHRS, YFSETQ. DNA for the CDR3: TGCGCCAGCAGCGAAGGGACAGCCTCAACGGAGGTCTTC. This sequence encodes CASSEGTASTEVF.

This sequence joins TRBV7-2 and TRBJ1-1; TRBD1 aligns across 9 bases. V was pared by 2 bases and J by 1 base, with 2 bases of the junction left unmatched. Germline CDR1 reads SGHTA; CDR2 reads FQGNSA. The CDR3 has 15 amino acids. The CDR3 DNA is TGTGCCAGCAGCTTACTGGACAGGGGGAACACTGAAGCTTTCTTT. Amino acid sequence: CASSLLDRGNTEAFF.

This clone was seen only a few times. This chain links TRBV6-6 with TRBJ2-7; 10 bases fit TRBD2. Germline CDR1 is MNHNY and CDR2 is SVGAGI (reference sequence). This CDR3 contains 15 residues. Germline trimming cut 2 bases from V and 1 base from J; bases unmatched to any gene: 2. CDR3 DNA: TGTGCCAGCAGTTACCAACTAGCGGGATCCTACGAGCAGTACTTC. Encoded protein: CASSYQLAGSYEQYF.

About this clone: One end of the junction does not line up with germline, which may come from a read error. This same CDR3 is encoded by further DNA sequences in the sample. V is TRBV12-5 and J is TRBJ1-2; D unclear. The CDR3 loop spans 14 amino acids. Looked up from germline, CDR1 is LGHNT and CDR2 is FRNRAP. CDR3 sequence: CASGLVPGLGGYTF. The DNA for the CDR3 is TGTGCCAGTGGTTTGGTACCTGGGCTTGGCGGCTACACCTTC.

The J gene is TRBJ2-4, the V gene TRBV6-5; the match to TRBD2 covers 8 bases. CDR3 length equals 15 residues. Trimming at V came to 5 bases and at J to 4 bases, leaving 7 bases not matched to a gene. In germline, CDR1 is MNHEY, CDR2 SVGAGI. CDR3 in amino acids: CASSTSTSGKNIQYF. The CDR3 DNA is TGTGCCAGCAGTACCTCCACTAGCGGTAAAAACATTCAGTACTTC.

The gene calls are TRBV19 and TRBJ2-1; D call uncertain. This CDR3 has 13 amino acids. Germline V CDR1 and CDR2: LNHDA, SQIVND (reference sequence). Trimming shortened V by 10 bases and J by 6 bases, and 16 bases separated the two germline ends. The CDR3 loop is CATQEPGPNEQFF. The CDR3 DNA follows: TGTGCCACTCAGGAACCAGGTCCCAATGAGCAGTTCTTC.

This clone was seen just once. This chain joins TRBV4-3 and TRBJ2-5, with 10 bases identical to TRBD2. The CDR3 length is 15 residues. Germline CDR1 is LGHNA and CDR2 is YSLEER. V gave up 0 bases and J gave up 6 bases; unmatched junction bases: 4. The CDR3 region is CASSQESSGRQTQYF. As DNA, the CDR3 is TGCGCCAGCAGCCAAGAATCTAGCGGGAGACAGACCCAGTACTTC.

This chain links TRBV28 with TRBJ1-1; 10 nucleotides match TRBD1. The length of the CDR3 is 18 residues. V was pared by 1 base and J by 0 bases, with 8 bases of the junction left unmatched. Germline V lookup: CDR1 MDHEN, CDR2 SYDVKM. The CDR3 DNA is TGTGCCAGCAGTTTATCACCGGGACAGGGGCGCATGAACACTGAAGCTTTCTTT. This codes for CASSLSPGQGRMNTEAFF. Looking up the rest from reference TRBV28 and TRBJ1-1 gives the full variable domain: DVKVTQSSRYLVKRTGEKVFLECVQDMDHENMFWYRQDPGLGLRLIYFSYDVKMKEKGDIPEGYSVSREKKERFSLILESASTNQTSMYLCASSLSPGQGRMNTEAFFGQGTRLTVV.

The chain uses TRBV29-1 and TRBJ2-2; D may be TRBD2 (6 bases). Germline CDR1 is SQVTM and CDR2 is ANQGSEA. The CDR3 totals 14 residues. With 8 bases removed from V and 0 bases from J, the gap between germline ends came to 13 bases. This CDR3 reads CSTAGSSNTGELFF. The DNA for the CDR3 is TGCAGCACCGCGGGGAGCTCGAACACCGGGGAGCTGTTTTTT.

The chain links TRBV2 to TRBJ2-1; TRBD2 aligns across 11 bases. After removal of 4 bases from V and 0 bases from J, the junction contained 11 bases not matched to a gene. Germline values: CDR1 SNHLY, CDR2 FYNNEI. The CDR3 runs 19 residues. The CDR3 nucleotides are TGTGCCAGCAGTGTCACTAGCGGGAGATCGGTTAGCTCCTACAATGAGCAGTTCTTC. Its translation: CASSVTSGRSVSSYNEQFF.

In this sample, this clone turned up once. In DNA form, the CDR3 reads TGCGCCAGCAGCCAGGCTTGGGGAGGTACCTACAATGAGCAGTTCTTC. Its protein product is CASSQAWGGTYNEQFF. The rearrangement uses TRBV4-3 and TRBJ2-1; possible D gene TRBD2, 6 bases. V was pared by 3 bases and J by 2 bases, with 14 bases between. This CDR3 comprises 16 residues. Germline V lookup: CDR1 LGHNA, CDR2 YSLEER.

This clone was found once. The CDR3 coding sequence is TGTGCCAGCAGCTCTGAGACAGGACGGGCGGGAGGCTACACCTTC. Its translation: CASSSETGRAGGYTF. The gene calls are TRBV5-4 and TRBJ1-2, with a tentative D call TRBD1 (6 bases). The length of the CDR3 is 15 residues. V was clipped by 3 bases and J by 8 bases, with 20 bases between them. Germline V gene sequence: CDR1 SGHNT, CDR2 YYREEE (reference sequence).

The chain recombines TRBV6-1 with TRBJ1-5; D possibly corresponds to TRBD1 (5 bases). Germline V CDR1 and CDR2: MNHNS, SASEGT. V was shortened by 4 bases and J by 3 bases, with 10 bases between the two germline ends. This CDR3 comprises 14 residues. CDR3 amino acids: CASSAGVPNQPQHF. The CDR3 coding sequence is TGTGCCAGCAGTGCGGGGGTGCCCAATCAGCCCCAGCATTTT.

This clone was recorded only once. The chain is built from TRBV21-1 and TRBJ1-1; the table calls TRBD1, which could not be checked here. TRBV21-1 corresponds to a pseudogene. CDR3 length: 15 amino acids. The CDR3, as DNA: TGTGCCAGCAGCACCCCCGGGACAGCGAACACTGAAGCTTTCTTT. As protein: CASSTPGTANTEAFF.

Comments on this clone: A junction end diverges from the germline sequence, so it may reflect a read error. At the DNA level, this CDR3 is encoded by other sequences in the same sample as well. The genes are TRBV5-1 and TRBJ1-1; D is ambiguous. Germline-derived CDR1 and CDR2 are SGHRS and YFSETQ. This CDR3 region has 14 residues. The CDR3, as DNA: TGCGCCAGCAGCTTTAGAACCAAGAACACTGAGGCTTTCTTT. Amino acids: CASSFRTKNTEAFF. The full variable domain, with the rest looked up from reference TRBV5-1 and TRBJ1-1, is KAGVTQTPRYLIKTRGQQVTLSCSPISGHRSVSWYQQTPGQGLQFLFEYFSETQRNKGNFPGRFSGRQFSNSRSEMNVSTLELGDSALYLCASSFRTKNTEAFFGQGTRLTVV.

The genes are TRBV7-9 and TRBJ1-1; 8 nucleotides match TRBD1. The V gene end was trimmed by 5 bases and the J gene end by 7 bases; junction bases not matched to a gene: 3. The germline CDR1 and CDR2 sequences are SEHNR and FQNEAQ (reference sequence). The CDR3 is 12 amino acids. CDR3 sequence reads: CASSTTGGEAFF. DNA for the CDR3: TGTGCCAGCAGCACTACAGGGGGTGAAGCTTTCTTT.

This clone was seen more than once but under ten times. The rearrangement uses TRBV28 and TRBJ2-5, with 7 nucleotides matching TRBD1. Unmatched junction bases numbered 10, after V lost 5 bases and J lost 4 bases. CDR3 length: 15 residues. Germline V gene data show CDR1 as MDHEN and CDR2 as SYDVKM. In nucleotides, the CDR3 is TGTGCCAGCAGTCCGTCGACAGGGTGGGGAGAGACCCAGTACTTC. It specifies CASSPSTGWGETQYF.